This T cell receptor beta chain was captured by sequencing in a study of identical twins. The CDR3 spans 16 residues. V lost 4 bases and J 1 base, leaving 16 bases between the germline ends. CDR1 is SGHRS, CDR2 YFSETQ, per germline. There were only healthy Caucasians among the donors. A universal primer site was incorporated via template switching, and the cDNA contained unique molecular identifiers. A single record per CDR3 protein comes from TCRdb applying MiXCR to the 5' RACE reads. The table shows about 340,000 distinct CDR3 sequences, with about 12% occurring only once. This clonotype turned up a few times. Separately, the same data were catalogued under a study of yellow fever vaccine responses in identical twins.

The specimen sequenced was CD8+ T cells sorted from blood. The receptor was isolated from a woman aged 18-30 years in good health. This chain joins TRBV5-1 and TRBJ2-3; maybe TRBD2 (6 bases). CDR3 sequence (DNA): TGCGCCAGCAGCCTACCTGAGGGCGGGGGCACAGATACGCAGTATTTT. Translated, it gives CASSLPEGGGTDTQYF. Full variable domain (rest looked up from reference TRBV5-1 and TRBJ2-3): KAGVTQTPRYLIKTRGQQVTLSCSPISGHRSVSWYQQTPGQGLQFLFEYFSETQRNKGNFPGRFSGRQFSNSRSEMNVSTLELGDSALYLCASSLPEGGGTDTQYFGPGTRLTVL.